The source of this T cell receptor beta chain is a study of OX40 agonist ivuxolimab in advanced cancers. Overall study context: Ivuxolimab doses were 0.01, 0.1, 0.3, 1.5, 3 or 10 mg/kg every 2 weeks. Study-wide results and caveats: Mean expanded clone counts were higher in CD8+ than CD4+ T cells.

There are 15 residues in the CDR3. Trimming left V 1 base short and J 13 bases short, with 20 bases between. From germline, CDR1 is SEHNR and CDR2 FQNEAQ (reference sequence). The table came from immunoSEQ multiplex PCR; TCRdb's copy has only in-frame clones and leaves some out. The data contain 30,000 to 45,000 clones, 80% to 95% of them singletons. Exclusion of a patient followed from autoimmune disease history or systemic immunosuppression. Turning to this clone: Its antigen is unknown.

The V gene is TRBV7-9, the J gene TRBJ2-1, with D perhaps matching TRBD1 or TRBD2 (6 bases each). The sequenced sample was CD4+ or CD8+ T cells sorted from blood, obtained in a trial of the OX40 agonist ivuxolimab. The sequence came from an adult with an advanced solid tumor such as melanoma, head and neck, liver or kidney cancer. The chain's CDR3 is CASSLGGTPVFGQFF. The CDR3 DNA sequence: TGTGCCAGCAGCTTAGGCGGGACACCAGTCTTTGGACAGTTCTTC.